This entry concerns a single TCR beta chain. Its antigen is still unknown. Per-base quality was not reported, and no clone a single base away is much larger than it. The data originate from a study of T cell responses to AZD1222 COVID-19 vaccine (dated by TCRdb to about 2021). For the study in its entirety: AZD1222 recipients whose second dose came at about 4 weeks and those whose second dose came at about 12 weeks were combined into one group, since spike-specific TCR depth and breadth did not differ between the two schedules. A total of about 240 trial participants underwent TCR sequencing, of whom 207 received two doses of AZD1222 and 26 received two doses of the MenACWY control vaccine. Trial participants were enrolled by age into subgroups of 18-55, 56-69 and 70-plus years, and around 150, 29 and 61 TCR-sequenced participants, respectively, were included in these subgroups.

The time point label for this specimen denotes: baseline before first vaccination. Samples from vaccinated people were obtained from the UK trials COV001 and COV002, which included a single-blind randomized controlled phase 2/3 trial of AZD1222 (ChAdOx1 nCoV-19) in healthy adults. For TCRbeta chain sequencing, PBMC samples from trial participants were taken at day 0 and at day 28 after the second dose. Findings and caveats that apply to the study as a whole: Conclusions about previously exposed vaccinees are limited, since just a handful of AZD1222 recipients were seropositive for SARS-CoV-2 at baseline. In the small 56-69-year group, the increase in depth fell short of significance, most likely because of low power. Nearly half of unique spike-specific TCRs reportedly recognized epitopes outside regions mutated in the B.1.351 and B.1.1.7 variants. Participants were mostly white British and included more females than males, and it was suggested by the authors that clonal diversity may have been underestimated. Spike-specific TCR breadth and depth rose significantly after two AZD1222 doses compared with day 0 and with MenACWY recipients. CD4 TCRs associated with the vaccine covered the entire spike protein, and the dominant responses were in regions 160-218 and 743-854. Because no samples from the day 14 peak response were available, repertoires could be characterized only after the peak T cell response.

The germline V and J ends show losses of 4 bases and 2 bases respectively, and no gene match explains 3 bases of the junction. From the germline V gene, CDR1 is MNHEY and CDR2 is SVGAGI. There are 14 amino acids in the CDR3, from cysteine to phenylalanine inclusive. The CDR3 DNA has 42 bases and is translated from base 1. The CDR3 regions of human TCRbeta chains were subjected to immunosequencing. As for the original processing: TCRs in the repertoires were compared against a reference library of SARS-CoV-2-specific TCRs that had been generated with the MIRA antigen-specificity platform. Breadth was defined as the fraction of unique TCRs that were SARS-CoV-2-associated, and depth was defined as the fraction of total T cells that were SARS-CoV-2-associated. Using the MIRA data, each spike-specific TCR was assigned both to the spike region to which the TCR was reactive and to a CD4 or CD8 class. Log10-transformed breadth and depth values were compared by one-way ANOVA with Sidak's multiple comparisons tests. Here the immuneACCESS table is served through TCRdb, limited to in-frame sequences with V and J called. Missing clones are a known gap in these copies; in checked studies unresolved V genes cover under half, and the rest lacks a known reason. The D gene and trimming were derived from the DNA, and the V and J assignments and clone size from that table. The table for this sample lists some 31,000 clones; 93% of them were counted only once. The ten largest clones add up to roughly 7.3% of the sample.

The clonotype originates from an adult in good health. The input for sequencing was peripheral blood, taken on day 0 of AZD1222 vaccination. This receptor chain uses TRBV6-5 and TRBJ1-2; 8 of the junction bases match TRBD1. Here the CDR3 is given as CASSSWTGNYGYTF. The sequence in DNA is TGTGCCAGCAGTTCCTGGACAGGGAACTATGGCTACACCTTC.